This entry describes one T cell receptor beta chain. What it binds is unknown. This entry belongs to a study of cytomegalovirus exposure and HLA in healthy donors. The study's findings and limits: Later on, a genetic analysis was performed. It linked a missense variant in DCLRE1C with V- and J-gene trimming of TCR beta. The study designated about 160 TCR beta chains cytomegalovirus-associated. It was only CMV serostatus that was available as immune exposure information. The authors judged a highly shared variant cluster likely a sequencing artifact.

The PCR made use of 60 Vbeta and 13 Jbeta primers. Produced via immunoSEQ multiplex PCR; TCRdb's table is partial and in-frame only. The table lists roughly 140,000 clones, roughly two thirds of them singletons, with 13% to 15% in the top ten. The CDR3 contains 13 residues. V was cut by 1 base and J by 1 base, with 4 bases left in between. Germline V gives CDR1 SGHVS, CDR2 FNYEAQ. This rearrangement joins TRBV7-6 to TRBJ2-5; D remains ambiguous. The sample taken for sequencing was PBMCs. The receptor was derived from a human donor in good health. The CDR3, as DNA: TGTGCCAGCAGCTTAGTGGCCCAAGAGACCCAGTACTTC. It yields the protein CASSLVAQETQYF.